This note documents a single T cell receptor beta chain sequence. This clonotype was seen only a few times. Its recognized antigen is unknown. Base qualities are not at hand, and no much larger clone is one base apart. Libraries were made using PCR. The sequencer listed for this sample is Illumina HiSeq 2500. TCR libraries were prepared with molecular barcoding, using unique molecular identifiers to normalize TCRbeta repertoire quantification. TCRdb reanalyzed the raw reads on its own, using fastp at Q25 for trimming and MiXCR for clone calling, and kept in-frame beta chains. CDR3 protein duplicates are merged, each entry listing the most common genes and DNA. The sample table shows 350,000 to 450,000 distinct CDR3 sequences, and less than 15% are seen once. The ten biggest clones cover about 3.9% of the sample. The data were obtained in a study of T-cell reconstitution after alpha-beta-depleted transplantation in children (dated by TCRdb to the mid-2010s). For the study in its entirety: T-cell immune reconstitution after TCRalphabeta/CD19-depleted allogeneic hematopoietic cell transplantation in children was quantitatively tracked in the study by means of TCR repertoire profiling.

V lost 4 bases and J lost 7 bases, and the count of bases not matched to a germline gene is 2. The CDR3 has 13 amino acids, counting the end cysteine and phenylalanine. This entry keeps only the CDR3 DNA: 39 bases, framed from base 1. The receptor was derived from a human donor who donated a stem cell graft to a child with Fanconi anemia. Sample: PBMCs, taken from the stem cell graft. The sequence joins TRBV12-3 or TRBV12-4 to TRBJ2-2, with 8 junctional bases fitting TRBD2. This receptor carries the CDR3 CASSWTSYGELFF. The nucleotides read TGTGCCAGCAGTTGGACTAGCTACGGGGAGCTGTTTTTT.